Listed below are T cell receptor beta chains from one sample, sequenced in a study of cytomegalovirus exposure and HLA in healthy donors. Sequenced by immunoSEQ multiplex PCR; TCRdb stores in-frame clones only, minus some. The sample records roughly 140,000 clones, approximately 60% being singletons. The specimen sequenced was PBMCs. The receptors derive from a woman in her sixties or seventies in good health and CMV-seropositive. CDR3s include the opening cysteine and the closing phenylalanine or tryptophan. A D gene is named only where the DNA matches it firmly. The size of a clone is reported for some rows only, either as once, few or many, or as a class for expanded clones.

v_call: TRBV2; j_call: TRBJ1-1; clone_size: -; d_call: -; cdr3_nt: TGTGCCACTTCCCGACAGCCTAACACTGAAGCTTTCTTT; cdr3_aa: CATSRQPNTEAFF
v_call: TRBV28; j_call: TRBJ1-1; clone_size: few; d_call: -; cdr3_nt: TGTGCCAGCAGTTTACCTTTGAACACTGAAGCTTTCTTT; cdr3_aa: CASSLPLNTEAFF
v_call: TRBV7-9; j_call: TRBJ2-1; clone_size: -; d_call: TRBD1; cdr3_nt: TGTGCCAGCAGCACGAACAGGGGGAGCTCCTACAATGAGCAGTTCTTC; cdr3_aa: CASSTNRGSSYNEQFF
v_call: TRBV5-5; j_call: TRBJ1-1; clone_size: -; d_call: -; cdr3_nt: TGTGCCAGCAGCCGCCGGGCATTGGACATCCGCGACACTGAAGCTTTCTTT; cdr3_aa: CASSRRALDIRDTEAFF
v_call: TRBV7-3; j_call: TRBJ2-7; clone_size: few; d_call: TRBD2; cdr3_nt: TGTGCCAGCAGCCGCGGGGGGGGCTACGAGCAGTACTTC; cdr3_aa: CASSRGGGYEQYF
v_call: TRBV28; j_call: TRBJ2-7; clone_size: -; d_call: TRBD1; cdr3_nt: TGTGCCAGCAGTTTCTCCCGGACAGGGAGGTTGGACGAGCAGTACTTC; cdr3_aa: CASSFSRTGRLDEQYF
v_call: TRBV19; j_call: TRBJ1-1; clone_size: -; d_call: -; cdr3_nt: TGTGCCAGTAGTGCAGGGTTATACACTGAAGCTTTCTTT; cdr3_aa: CASSAGLYTEAFF
v_call: TRBV6-4; j_call: TRBJ1-3; clone_size: -; d_call: -; cdr3_nt: TGTGCCAGCAGTGTGAAGAGGGTTCAAGGAAACACCATATATTTT; cdr3_aa: CASSVKRVQGNTIYF
v_call: TRBV7-2; j_call: TRBJ2-4; clone_size: -; d_call: TRBD1; cdr3_nt: TGTGCCAGCAGCTTAGTACAGGGGGCGATATTTCAGTACTTC; cdr3_aa: CASSLVQGAIFQYF
v_call: TRBV21-1; j_call: TRBJ2-5; clone_size: -; d_call: -; cdr3_nt: TGTGCCAGCGGAATACAGGGGAAGTGGGAGACCCAGTACTTC; cdr3_aa: CASGIQGKWETQYF
v_call: TRBV2; j_call: TRBJ1-6; clone_size: few; d_call: -; cdr3_nt: TGTGCCAGCGTACCTGGCGAGGGTCCATCACCCCTCCACTTT; cdr3_aa: CASVPGEGPSPLHF
v_call: TRBV30; j_call: TRBJ1-2; clone_size: -; d_call: -; cdr3_nt: TGTGCCTGGAGTGGGGGGGGTGGTGGCTACACCTTC; cdr3_aa: CAWSGGGGGYTF
v_call: TRBV9; j_call: TRBJ1-5; clone_size: few; d_call: -; cdr3_nt: TGTGCCAGCAGCGTAGACGGGGGGCCCTTTTCGCCCCAGCATTTT; cdr3_aa: CASSVDGGPFSPQHF
v_call: TRBV7-2; j_call: TRBJ1-1; clone_size: few; d_call: TRBD1; cdr3_nt: TGTGCCAGTACAGGGGGCGCAAACACTGAAGCTTTCTTT; cdr3_aa: CASTGGANTEAFF
v_call: TRBV6-5; j_call: TRBJ2-2; clone_size: once; d_call: -; cdr3_nt: TGTGCCAGCAGTGGAGACTATCACACCGGGGAGCTGTTTTTT; cdr3_aa: CASSGDYHTGELFF
v_call: TRBV7-3; j_call: TRBJ2-1; clone_size: -; d_call: TRBD1; cdr3_nt: TGTGCCAGCAGCTCACAGGGGGGATCCTACAATGAGCAGTTCTTC; cdr3_aa: CASSSQGGSYNEQFF
v_call: TRBV6-1; j_call: TRBJ2-6; clone_size: -; d_call: -; cdr3_nt: TGTGCCAGCACGCGGGCCTCCTCTGGGGCCAACGTCCTGACTTTC; cdr3_aa: CASTRASSGANVLTF
v_call: TRBV29-1; j_call: TRBJ2-7; clone_size: -; d_call: -; cdr3_nt: TGCAGCACGGACAGCTCGTCCTACGAGCAGTACTTC; cdr3_aa: CSTDSSSYEQYF
v_call: TRBV7-2; j_call: TRBJ2-3; clone_size: -; d_call: TRBD1; cdr3_nt: TGTGCCAGCAGCGGGGACAGTAGCACAGATACGCAGTATTTT; cdr3_aa: CASSGDSSTDTQYF
v_call: TRBV28; j_call: TRBJ1-3; clone_size: once; d_call: TRBD1; cdr3_nt: TGTGCCAGCAGTGTGACAGGGACTGGAAACACCATATATTTT; cdr3_aa: CASSVTGTGNTIYF
v_call: TRBV7-8; j_call: TRBJ1-5; clone_size: -; d_call: TRBD1; cdr3_nt: TGTGCCAGCAGCCCGCGAGCCGGGACAGCAAATCAGCCCCAGCATTTT; cdr3_aa: CASSPRAGTANQPQHF
v_call: TRBV7-2; j_call: TRBJ2-7; clone_size: -; d_call: -; cdr3_nt: TGTGCCAGCAGCCCCCCCGGGTCCTACGAGCAGTACTTC; cdr3_aa: CASSPPGSYEQYF
v_call: TRBV30; j_call: TRBJ2-7; clone_size: -; d_call: -; cdr3_nt: TGTGCCTGGAGGGGTGGAGCGGGCTACGAGCAGTACTTC; cdr3_aa: CAWRGGAGYEQYF
v_call: TRBV18; j_call: TRBJ2-7; clone_size: -; d_call: TRBD2; cdr3_nt: TGTGCCAGCTCACCACACGGGAGGAGGTACGAGCAGTACTTC; cdr3_aa: CASSPHGRRYEQYF
v_call: TRBV6-6; j_call: TRBJ2-7; clone_size: -; d_call: TRBD2; cdr3_nt: TGTGCCAGCAGCATAGCGGGGACCTACGAGCAGTACTTC; cdr3_aa: CASSIAGTYEQYF
v_call: TRBV6-5; j_call: TRBJ1-1; clone_size: -; d_call: -; cdr3_nt: TGTGCCAGCAGTAAAGACAGGAGGAACACTGAAGCTTTCTTT; cdr3_aa: CASSKDRRNTEAFF
v_call: TRBV11-2; j_call: TRBJ1-1; clone_size: few; d_call: -; cdr3_nt: TGTGCCAGCAGCTTGGGGCAGGGGATCACTGAAGCTTTCTTT; cdr3_aa: CASSLGQGITEAFF
v_call: TRBV5-1; j_call: TRBJ2-4; clone_size: few; d_call: -; cdr3_nt: TGCGCCAGCAGCTTGGGGGGAGGAGAAAACATTCAGTACTTC; cdr3_aa: CASSLGGGENIQYF
v_call: TRBV19; j_call: TRBJ2-7; clone_size: -; d_call: -; cdr3_nt: TGTGCCAGTAAGAGGGCTGTACAAACCTACGAGCAGTACTTC; cdr3_aa: CASKRAVQTYEQYF
v_call: TRBV28; j_call: TRBJ1-2; clone_size: -; d_call: -; cdr3_nt: TGTGCCAGCAGTTTATCAGGGACAACCTATGGCTACACCTTC; cdr3_aa: CASSLSGTTYGYTF
v_call: TRBV28; j_call: TRBJ1-4; clone_size: -; d_call: -; cdr3_nt: TGTGCCAGCAGTTCGCCTGGACATTTTGAAAAACTGTTTTTT; cdr3_aa: CASSSPGHFEKLFF
v_call: TRBV6-5; j_call: TRBJ2-7; clone_size: -; d_call: -; cdr3_nt: TGTGCCAGCAGCGAGGGGGGGTTCTACGAGCAGTACTTC; cdr3_aa: CASSEGGFYEQYF
v_call: TRBV5-1; j_call: TRBJ2-1; clone_size: -; d_call: TRBD2; cdr3_nt: TGCGCCAGCAGCTGGACTAGCGGGAGCTCCTACAATGAGCAGTTCTTC; cdr3_aa: CASSWTSGSSYNEQFF
v_call: TRBV9; j_call: TRBJ2-7; clone_size: -; d_call: TRBD1; cdr3_nt: TGTGCCAGCAGCGAAGACTCGGGACAGGGGGCCTACGAGCAGTACTTC; cdr3_aa: CASSEDSGQGAYEQYF
v_call: TRBV13; j_call: TRBJ2-2; clone_size: few; d_call: TRBD1; cdr3_nt: TGTGCCAGCAGCTTAGCCCAGGGACAGCTGCGCGGGGAGCTGTTTTTT; cdr3_aa: CASSLAQGQLRGELFF
v_call: TRBV5-1; j_call: TRBJ2-1; clone_size: -; d_call: -; cdr3_nt: TGCGCCAGCAGCTGGGGACACCAGAGCTCCTACAATGAGCAGTTCTTC; cdr3_aa: CASSWGHQSSYNEQFF
v_call: TRBV27; j_call: TRBJ1-5; clone_size: -; d_call: -; cdr3_nt: TGTGCCAGCAGTCACAGACAGAGTAGCAATCAGCCCCAGCATTTT; cdr3_aa: CASSHRQSSNQPQHF
v_call: TRBV10-2; j_call: TRBJ2-7; clone_size: -; d_call: TRBD2; cdr3_nt: TGCGCCAGCAGTAATCCCGGGGGGGTAGGGACGGAGCAGTACTTC; cdr3_aa: CASSNPGGVGTEQYF
v_call: TRBV15; j_call: TRBJ2-2; clone_size: few; d_call: -; cdr3_nt: TGTGCCACCAGCAGAGCCTCCGGGACAACGAACACCGGGGAGCTGTTTTTT; cdr3_aa: CATSRASGTTNTGELFF
v_call: TRBV7-2; j_call: TRBJ2-7; clone_size: -; d_call: -; cdr3_nt: TGTGCCAGCAGCTTAGATGCTGGAGCCGGCCGGCTGAAGCAGTACTTC; cdr3_aa: CASSLDAGAGRLKQYF
v_call: TRBV28; j_call: TRBJ2-7; clone_size: few; d_call: TRBD1; cdr3_nt: TGTGCCAGCAGGACCGCCGGGACAGGCTTTTACGAGCAGTACTTC; cdr3_aa: CASRTAGTGFYEQYF
v_call: TRBV28; j_call: TRBJ2-3; clone_size: few; d_call: -; cdr3_nt: TGTGCCAGCAGTTTATGGGCCAGCACAGATACGCAGTATTTT; cdr3_aa: CASSLWASTDTQYF
v_call: TRBV7-8; j_call: TRBJ1-2; clone_size: -; d_call: -; cdr3_nt: TGTGCCAGCAGCTTAGGCCGACAGACGACGGACTATGGCTACACCTTC; cdr3_aa: CASSLGRQTTDYGYTF
v_call: TRBV5-6; j_call: TRBJ2-7; clone_size: -; d_call: TRBD2; cdr3_nt: TGTGCCAGCGGGGCGGGAGGGGTCTACGAGCAGTACTTC; cdr3_aa: CASGAGGVYEQYF
v_call: TRBV9; j_call: TRBJ2-7; clone_size: -; d_call: -; cdr3_nt: TGTGCCAGCAGCGTGGAGGCTAGGGGGACCTACGAGCAGTACTTC; cdr3_aa: CASSVEARGTYEQYF
v_call: TRBV28; j_call: TRBJ2-4; clone_size: -; d_call: TRBD1; cdr3_nt: TGTGCCAGCAGTCCCCGACAGGGGTGGAACATTCAGTACTTC; cdr3_aa: CASSPRQGWNIQYF